The 21 T cell receptor beta chains given below trace back to one sample, sequenced in a study of cytomegalovirus exposure and HLA in healthy donors. Use of 60 Vbeta and 13 Jbeta primers characterized the PCR. Using immunoSEQ multiplex PCR, the repertoire was profiled, and TCRdb retains in-frame clones only, with some absent. The repertoire holds tens of thousands of clones, with roughly 78% as singletons. Input material: PBMCs. These receptors all come from a male donor in good health and CMV-seropositive.

This clone has a single count. This chain links TRBV5-1 with TRBJ2-1; 8 nucleotides line up with TRBD2. CDR3 length: 16 amino acids. Germline V gene sequence: CDR1 SGHRS, CDR2 YFSETQ. Germline trimming cut 0 bases from V and 5 bases from J; bases unmatched to any gene: 7. The CDR3, as DNA: TGCGCCAGCAGCTTGGCGGAAGCGGGAGTACACAATGAGCAGTTCTTC. Translation gives CASSLAEAGVHNEQFF.

CDR3 region: CASSVGSLFDEQYF. Written as DNA, the CDR3 is TGTGCCAGCAGCGTAGGGTCCCTATTCGACGAGCAGTACTTC. This chain connects TRBV9 to TRBJ2-7; D uncertain. CDR3 length: 14 amino acids. The germline V gene encodes CDR1 SGDLS and CDR2 YYNGEE. Trimming cost V 0 bases and J 5 bases, with 12 bases left between them.

This clone is a singleton in its sample. V is TRBV5-1 and J is TRBJ2-7; 7 bases align to TRBD2. J gave up 6 bases and V 1 base, and 13 bases lay outside the gene matches. Per germline, CDR1 SGHRS and CDR2 YFSETQ. The CDR3 sequence is 16 residues long. CDR3 loop: CASSLFEGRLALEQYF. In DNA form, the CDR3 reads TGCGCCAGCAGCTTGTTCGAGGGCCGACTAGCCCTCGAGCAGTACTTC.

In its sample, this clone was seen once. The rearrangement links TRBV28 to TRBJ1-1; TRBD1 matches at 7 bases. CDR3 size: 13 residues. CDR1 and CDR2 from the germline V gene are MDHEN and SYDVKM. V lost 10 bases, J lost 0 bases, and 5 bases stayed unmatched. The CDR3 sequence: CATTGQMNTEAFF. In DNA, the CDR3 is TGTGCCACCACGGGACAGATGAACACTGAAGCTTTCTTT.

The chain combines TRBV6-5 with TRBJ2-7; the match to TRBD2 covers 11 bases. Germline CDR1 is MNHEY and CDR2 is SVGAGI. V was clipped by 6 bases and J by 2 bases; unmatched bases: 3. This CDR3 has 14 amino acids. The CDR3 reads CASRLLAGAYEQYF. CDR3 nucleotides: TGTGCCAGCAGGTTACTAGCGGGGGCCTACGAGCAGTACTTC.

V is TRBV28 and J is TRBJ2-7; TRBD2 matches 7 bases. This CDR3 is built from 19 residues. V was pared by 6 bases and J by 0 bases, with 20 bases of the junction left unmatched. Germline assignment: CDR1 MDHEN and CDR2 SYDVKM. CDR3 DNA: TGTGCCAGCAGAAAATTAGGAGAACTAGCGACCATCTCCTCCTACGAGCAGTACTTC. Protein: CASRKLGELATISSYEQYF.

The CDR3: CASSTATQETQYF. As DNA, the CDR3 is TGTGCCAGTAGCACGGCGACTCAAGAGACCCAGTACTTC. The rearrangement links TRBV19 to TRBJ2-5; D not certain. The CDR3 consists of 13 residues. Deletions cut 6 bases from V and 2 bases from J, with 10 bases between. Looked up from germline, CDR1 is LNHDA and CDR2 is SQIVND (reference sequence).

The chain couples TRBV28 to TRBJ2-1; a weak D match, TRBD2 (6 bases). The CDR3 spans 15 residues. Trimming cost V 6 bases and J 3 bases, with 15 bases left between them. Per the germline V gene, CDR1 is MDHEN and CDR2 is SYDVKM. The CDR3 region is CASSLAGIGYNEQFF. The DNA of the CDR3 is TGTGCCAGCAGCTTGGCGGGGATCGGCTACAATGAGCAGTTCTTC.

The chain uses TRBV19 and TRBJ2-7; 12 nucleotides match TRBD2. This CDR3 has 15 residues. Trimming removed 2 bases from V and 2 bases from J; junction bases left unmatched: 1. The V gene's germline CDR1 is LNHDA and CDR2 SQIVND (reference sequence). The DNA for the CDR3 is TGTGCCAGTAGTATATGGACTAGCGGGACCTACGAGCAGTACTTC. Translating gives CASSIWTSGTYEQYF.

The chain carries TRBV29-1 and TRBJ2-5, with TRBD1 as a possible D gene (6 bases). Germline V CDR1 and CDR2: SQVTM, ANQGSEA. The ends were cut back, 7 bases at V and 5 bases at J, with 11 bases in the middle. This CDR3 spans 11 amino acids. The CDR3: CSGTGSETQYF. The CDR3 DNA reads TGCAGCGGAACAGGGTCGGAGACCCAGTACTTC.

The chain combines TRBV7-2 with TRBJ1-2; no firm D call. CDR1 and CDR2 from the germline V gene are SGHTA and FQGNSA. V gave up 2 bases and J gave up 9 bases, with 13 bases separating them. CDR3 length: 13 residues. CDR3 bases: TGTGCCAGCAGCTTAAGTTCAGGACTGAGCTACACCTTC. Amino acids: CASSLSSGLSYTF.

The CDR3 DNA reads TGCAGCGTTGAAATCCCCGGAGGCGAGACCCAGTACTTC. This translates into CSVEIPGGETQYF. This chain links TRBV29-1 with TRBJ2-5, with D perhaps matching TRBD2 (5 bases). Germline V lookup: CDR1 SQVTM, CDR2 ANQGSEA. V was cut by 2 bases and J by 5 bases, with 12 bases left in between. The CDR3 length is 13 residues.

This chain links TRBV25-1 with TRBJ1-6; the D is unclear. The germline V gene encodes CDR1 MGHDK and CDR2 SYGVNS. Trimming stripped 6 bases from V and 3 bases from J, with 12 bases between. The CDR3 sequence is 15 residues long. The CDR3 is CASRAAVGYNSPLHF. Written as DNA, the CDR3 is TGTGCCAGCAGGGCCGCGGTTGGCTATAATTCACCCCTCCACTTT.

The chain combines TRBV19 with TRBJ2-1; 9 bases agree with TRBD2. CDR3 length: 17 amino acids. Germline CDR1 reads LNHDA; CDR2 reads SQIVND (reference sequence). Trimming cost V 0 bases and J 6 bases; bases outside gene matches: 9. In nucleotides, the CDR3 is TGTGCCAGTAGTATAGACGTCGGCGGGAGGGCCCGCAATGAGCAGTTCTTC. It specifies CASSIDVGGRARNEQFF.

This chain connects TRBV4-2 to TRBJ2-5; no reliable D call. The germline gives CDR1 LGHNA, CDR2 YNFKEQ. CDR3 length: 15 residues. V was clipped by 0 bases and J by 7 bases, with 15 bases between them. CDR3 loop: CASSQDTTTLRTQYF. The DNA for the CDR3 is TGTGCCAGCAGCCAAGATACAACAACCCTTCGGACCCAGTACTTC.

V is TRBV19 and J is TRBJ1-1; D unresolved. The length of the CDR3 is 13 residues. Germline CDR1 is LNHDA and CDR2 is SQIVND (reference sequence). Trimming removed 10 bases from V and 4 bases from J, with 16 bases in between. CDR3 loop: CATKYLGGTEAFF. The CDR3 DNA follows: TGTGCCACTAAATACCTTGGAGGCACTGAAGCTTTCTTT.

This clone was seen more than once but under ten times. The chain couples TRBV7-3 to TRBJ2-7; 11 bases map to TRBD1. Germline V gene data show CDR1 as SGHTA and CDR2 as FQGTGA. J lost 5 bases, V lost 6 bases, and 6 bases had no gene match. The CDR3 covers 14 residues. The CDR3 DNA is TGTGCCAGCAGTTTCAGGGACAGGGGGAACGAGCAGTACTTC. It translates to CASSFRDRGNEQYF.

V and J are TRBV6-5 and TRBJ2-7; D perhaps matches TRBD1 (6 bases). CDR1 is MNHEY and CDR2 is SVGAGI in the germline V gene. The CDR3 is made up of 16 amino acids. Trimming shortened V by 4 bases and J by 7 bases, and 23 bases separated the two germline ends. Written as DNA, the CDR3 is TGTGCCAGCAGTTCCCTCATGAGGATACGACAGGTAGAGCAGTACTTC. Translating it yields CASSSLMRIRQVEQYF.

The chain carries TRBV29-1 and TRBJ2-1; 8 positions agree with TRBD1. CDR1 is SQVTM, CDR2 ANQGSEA, per germline. The V and J ends lost 6 bases and 9 bases, in that order; junction bases with no gene match: 4. The CDR3 is 11 residues long. This chain's CDR3 is CSVTGASEQFF. The CDR3 coding sequence is TGCAGCGTGACAGGGGCGAGTGAGCAGTTCTTC.

The rearrangement links TRBV15 to TRBJ2-1; unclear D gene. The V and J ends lost 0 bases and 0 bases respectively, with 6 bases between them. The CDR3 length is 15 residues. Germline values: CDR1 LNHNV, CDR2 YYDKDF (reference sequence). The CDR3 protein is CATSREQFSYNEQFF. The CDR3, as DNA: TGTGCCACCAGCAGAGAACAGTTCTCCTACAATGAGCAGTTCTTC. The full variable domain, with the rest looked up from reference TRBV15 and TRBJ2-1, is DAMVIQNPRYQVTQFGKPVTLSCSQTLNHNVMYWYQQKSSQAPKLLFHYYDKDFNNEADTPDNFQSRRPNTSFCFLDIRSPGLGDTAMYLCATSREQFSYNEQFFGPGTRLTVL.

This clone was counted a few times. The chain joins TRBV6-5 to TRBJ2-7; TRBD1 matches at 8 bases. Trimming removed 6 bases from V and 7 bases from J; junction bases left unmatched: 14. CDR1 MNHEY and CDR2 SVGAGI come from the germline V gene. There are 15 residues in the CDR3. The CDR3 loop is CASRPRQGQASEQYF. The CDR3 region has the DNA TGTGCCAGCAGACCCCGACAGGGGCAAGCGTCAGAGCAGTACTTC.